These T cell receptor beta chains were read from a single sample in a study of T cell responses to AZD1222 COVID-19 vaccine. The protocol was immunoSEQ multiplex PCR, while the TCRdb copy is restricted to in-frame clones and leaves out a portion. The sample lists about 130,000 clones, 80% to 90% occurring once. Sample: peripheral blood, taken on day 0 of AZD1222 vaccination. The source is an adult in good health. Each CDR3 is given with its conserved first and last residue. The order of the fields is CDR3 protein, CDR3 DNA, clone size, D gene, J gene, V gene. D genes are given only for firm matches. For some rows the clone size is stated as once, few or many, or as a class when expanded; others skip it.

CAWAGVEQYF	TGTGCCTGGGCAGGGGTGGAGCAGTACTTC	.	.	TRBJ2-7	TRBV30
CASSLYQYNEQFF	TGTGCCAGCAGCTTATACCAGTACAATGAGCAGTTCTTC	.	.	TRBJ2-1	TRBV7-8
CASLRDPGLLNGYTF	TGTGCCAGCCTCCGGGACCCGGGACTACTAAATGGCTACACCTTC	.	.	TRBJ1-2	TRBV2
CASSSTKQGMETQYF	TGTGCCAGCAGCTCCACCAAACAGGGAATGGAGACCCAGTACTTC	.	.	TRBJ2-5	TRBV5-4
CASSQDVGAYTEAFF	TGTGCCAGCAGCCAAGATGTGGGGGCGTACACTGAAGCTTTCTTT	.	.	TRBJ1-1	TRBV3-1/TRBV3-2
CASRPGLAGLLTTYNEQFF	TGCGCCAGCAGACCGGGACTAGCGGGTCTTTTAACCACCTACAATGAGCAGTTCTTC	once	TRBD2	TRBJ2-1	TRBV4-1
CASSEYFTSQGSGANVLTF	TGTGCCAGCAGTGAATACTTTACCTCCCAGGGCTCTGGGGCCAACGTCCTGACTTTC	.	.	TRBJ2-6	TRBV6-1
CAIKHSDSNQPQHF	TGTGCCATCAAGCACAGTGATAGCAATCAGCCCCAGCATTTT	.	.	TRBJ1-5	TRBV10-3
CASSFPDYGYTF	TGTGCCAGCAGCTTCCCTGATTATGGCTACACCTTC	.	.	TRBJ1-2	TRBV7-9
CATRTGTTNEKLFF	TGTGCCACTAGGACGGGAACAACTAATGAAAAACTGTTTTTT	.	.	TRBJ1-4	TRBV24-1
CASSPRTRNIQYF	TGTGCCAGCAGTCCGCGGACAAGAAACATTCAGTACTTC	once	.	TRBJ2-4	TRBV6-5
CASSQPDRAGEKLFF	TGCGCCAGCAGCCAACCTGACAGGGCGGGTGAAAAACTGTTTTTT	.	TRBD1	TRBJ1-4	TRBV5-1
CAWSVRDRYNEQFF	TGTGCCTGGAGTGTACGGGACAGGTACAATGAGCAGTTCTTC	.	TRBD1	TRBJ2-1	TRBV30
CAWGHGGARDEQFF	TGTGCCTGGGGGCACGGGGGGGCTCGGGATGAGCAGTTCTTC	few	TRBD2	TRBJ2-1	TRBV30
CASSITVGGSYNEQFF	TGTGCCAGTAGTATTACGGTGGGGGGCTCCTACAATGAGCAGTTCTTC	.	.	TRBJ2-1	TRBV19
CASSRNNQPQHF	TGTGCCAGTAGTCGAAACAATCAGCCCCAGCATTTT	.	.	TRBJ1-5	TRBV19
CASSLGTEYSNQPQHF	TGTGCCAGCAGCTTGGGCACAGAGTATAGCAATCAGCCCCAGCATTTT	.	.	TRBJ1-5	TRBV5-5
CASSSRFPTAEAFF	TGTGCCAGCAGCTCCAGATTTCCGACCGCTGAAGCTTTCTTT	.	.	TRBJ1-1	TRBV7-9
CASPLGGAGANVLTF	TGTGCCAGCCCCCTGGGGGGAGCTGGGGCCAACGTCCTGACTTTC	once	.	TRBJ2-6	TRBV5-6
CAVGRDTQYF	TGTGCCGTGGGGCGGGATACGCAGTATTTT	.	.	TRBJ2-3	TRBV19
CASSPDSGRRSGANVLTF	TGTGCCAGCTCACCAGACAGCGGGAGGCGCTCTGGGGCCAACGTCCTGACTTTC	.	TRBD2	TRBJ2-6	TRBV18
CASAGTVSTDTQYF	TGCGCCAGCGCCGGGACAGTGAGCACAGATACGCAGTATTTT	.	TRBD1	TRBJ2-3	TRBV5-1
CASSLLGGAGGNTIYF	TGTGCCAGCAGCCTCCTTGGGGGGGCGGGTGGAAACACCATATATTTT	once	.	TRBJ1-3	TRBV9
CASSLGLANEQFF	TGTGCCAGCAGCTTAGGACTAGCAAATGAGCAGTTCTTC	.	TRBD2	TRBJ2-1	TRBV7-2
CASSFRLDTLSYEQYF	TGTGCCAGCAGTTTTCGGCTTGACACGTTATCCTACGAGCAGTACTTC	.	.	TRBJ2-7	TRBV28
CASSPQGDNYGYTF	TGTGCCAGTAGTCCCCAGGGGGATAACTATGGCTACACCTTC	few	TRBD1	TRBJ1-2	TRBV19
CASSPGRDTQYF	TGTGCCAGCAGCCCCGGAAGGGATACGCAGTATTTT	.	.	TRBJ2-3	TRBV7-9
CAWQSSYNSPLHF	TGTGCCTGGCAGAGCTCCTATAATTCACCCCTCCACTTT	.	.	TRBJ1-6	TRBV30
CASRAPWGGVLEQFF	TGCGCCAGCCGGGCTCCCTGGGGGGGAGTTCTTGAGCAGTTCTTC	.	TRBD2	TRBJ2-1	TRBV10-2
CASSPIGRAGIGYTF	TGTGCCAGCAGTCCAATCGGACGGGCCGGCATTGGCTACACCTTC	.	.	TRBJ1-2	TRBV2
CASSIAGGPFSEQYF	TGTGCCAGTAGTATAGCCGGGGGCCCCTTTTCCGAGCAGTACTTC	.	.	TRBJ2-7	TRBV19
CSVGTESSYNEQFF	TGCAGCGTGGGGACCGAGAGCTCCTACAATGAGCAGTTCTTC	.	.	TRBJ2-1	TRBV29-1
CASDTGLVTGLSTDTQYF	TGTGCCAGCGATACGGGACTTGTCACCGGGTTGAGCACAGATACGCAGTATTTT	.	.	TRBJ2-3	TRBV28
CSASLPGQTNEKLFF	TGCAGTGCTAGTCTCCCGGGACAGACTAATGAAAAACTGTTTTTT	.	TRBD1	TRBJ1-4	TRBV20-1
CASGGNGYEQYF	TGTGCCAGTGGCGGGAATGGGTACGAGCAGTACTTC	.	.	TRBJ2-7	TRBV6-5
CASSRADRGYTEAFF	TGTGCCAGCAGCCGGGCGGACAGGGGGTACACTGAAGCTTTCTTT	once	TRBD1	TRBJ1-1	TRBV3-1/TRBV3-2
CASSLAEAGGETQYF	TGTGCCAGCAGCTTGGCCGAGGCGGGGGGTGAGACCCAGTACTTC	.	TRBD2	TRBJ2-5	TRBV5-4
CASSFLQGTAAYNEQFF	TGTGCCAGCAGTTTCCTTCAGGGGACAGCAGCCTACAATGAGCAGTTCTTC	once	TRBD1	TRBJ2-1	TRBV27
CASTFSGRAYEQYF	TGTGCCAGCACTTTTAGCGGGAGGGCCTACGAGCAGTACTTC	.	TRBD2	TRBJ2-7	TRBV7-2
CASRPDTSNQPQHF	TGTGCCAGCAGACCGGACACTAGCAATCAGCCCCAGCATTTT	few	.	TRBJ1-5	TRBV7-2
CASSVSDRNQPQHF	TGTGCCAGCAGTGTTTCCGACAGGAATCAGCCCCAGCATTTT	.	.	TRBJ1-5	TRBV2
CSVVTANYGYTF	TGCAGCGTGGTCACAGCTAACTATGGCTACACCTTC	.	.	TRBJ1-2	TRBV29-1
CASKSGLAGGIRTDTQYF	TGTGCCAGCAAATCAGGGCTAGCGGGAGGAATCCGGACAGATACGCAGTATTTT	.	TRBD2	TRBJ2-3	TRBV28
CASSLYIPAVSGNTIYF	TGTGCCAGCAGCTTATATATACCGGCAGTCTCTGGAAACACCATATATTTT	.	.	TRBJ1-3	TRBV7-2
CASSKLQDRGHYEQYF	TGTGCCAGCAGCAAACTTCAGGACAGGGGTCATTACGAGCAGTACTTC	.	.	TRBJ2-7	TRBV21-1
CASSLRDRNEKLFF	TGCGCCAGCAGCCTCCGGGACCGAAATGAAAAACTGTTTTTT	.	.	TRBJ1-4	TRBV5-1
CASSEGLAVNEQFF	TGTGCCAGCTCAGAGGGACTAGCGGTCAATGAGCAGTTCTTC	.	TRBD2	TRBJ2-1	TRBV18